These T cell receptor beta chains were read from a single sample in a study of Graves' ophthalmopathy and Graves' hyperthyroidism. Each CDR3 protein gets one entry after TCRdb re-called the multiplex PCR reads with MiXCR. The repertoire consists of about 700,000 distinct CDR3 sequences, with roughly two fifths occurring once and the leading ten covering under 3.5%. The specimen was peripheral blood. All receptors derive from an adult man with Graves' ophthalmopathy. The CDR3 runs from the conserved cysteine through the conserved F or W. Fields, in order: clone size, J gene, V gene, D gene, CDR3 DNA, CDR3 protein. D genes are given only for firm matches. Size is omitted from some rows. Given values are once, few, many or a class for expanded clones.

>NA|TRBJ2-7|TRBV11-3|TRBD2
TGTGCCAGCAGCTTAGGCAGCGGGAGGGCCTACGAGCAGTACTTC
CASSLGSGRAYEQYF
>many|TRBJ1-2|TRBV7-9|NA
TGTGCCAGCAGCTTAAACAGAGACTATGGCTACACCTTC
CASSLNRDYGYTF
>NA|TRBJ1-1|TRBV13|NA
TGTGCCAGCACCTTCAGCAGGTTTTACACTGAAGCTTTCTTT
CASTFSRFYTEAFF
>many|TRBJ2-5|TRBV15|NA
TGTGCCACCAGTCTAAGGGGTCACATGGAGACCCAGTACTTC
CATSLRGHMETQYF
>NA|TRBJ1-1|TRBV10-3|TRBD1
TGTGCCATCAGTGAACAGGGACAGGGGAACACTGAAGCTTTCTTT
CAISEQGQGNTEAFF
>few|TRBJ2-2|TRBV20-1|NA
TGCAGTGCTAACACCGCGAACACCGGGGAGCTGTTTTTT
CSANTANTGELFF
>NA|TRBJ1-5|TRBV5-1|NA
TGCGCCAGCAGCTCTGGACCCCGTGATGAGCCCCAGCATTTT
CASSSGPRDEPQHF
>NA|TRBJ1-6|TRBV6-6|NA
TGTGCCAGCAGTTACTCCGGGGGGGATTCACCCCTCCACTTT
CASSYSGGDSPLHF
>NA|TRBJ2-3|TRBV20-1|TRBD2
TGCAGTGCTAGAGCTCCCCGGGGGACTAGCGGGATTGGAGATACGCAGTATTTT
CSARAPRGTSGIGDTQYF
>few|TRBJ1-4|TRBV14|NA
TGTGCCAGCAGGGGGACACCCTCGGTTGAAAAACTGTTTTTT
CASRGTPSVEKLFF
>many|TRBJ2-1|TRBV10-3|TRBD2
TGTGCCATCCGGGGTGGACTAGCGGGAGGCAATGAGCAGTTCTTC
CAIRGGLAGGNEQFF
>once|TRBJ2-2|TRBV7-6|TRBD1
TGTGCCAGCAGCCCTCAACCGGGACAGGGGGCCGGGGAGCTGTTTTTT
CASSPQPGQGAGELFF
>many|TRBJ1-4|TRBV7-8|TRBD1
TGTGCCAGCAGCCCGGGACAGAATGAAAAACTGTTTTTT
CASSPGQNEKLFF
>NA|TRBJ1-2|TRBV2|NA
TGTGCCAGCCTTGGGGGGCACACCTTC
CASLGGHTF
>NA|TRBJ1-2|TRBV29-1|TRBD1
TGCAGCCCGTGGGACAGCTATGGCTACACCTTC
CSPWDSYGYTF
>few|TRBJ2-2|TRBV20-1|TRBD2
TGCAGTGCTAGAGGGGCGGGGGGAAGCGACACCGGGGAGCTGTTTTTT
CSARGAGGSDTGELFF
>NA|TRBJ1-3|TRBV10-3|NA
TGTGCCATCAGGGGCAAGGGGGAGGATGGCTACACCATATATTTT
CAIRGKGEDGYTIYF
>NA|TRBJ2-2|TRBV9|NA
TGTGCCAGCAGCCCAGGGGGGGCCTCTACCGGGGAGCTGTTTTTT
CASSPGGASTGELFF
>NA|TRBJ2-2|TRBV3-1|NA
TGTGCCAGCAGCCAAGGAATCGGGTTCGGGGAGCTGTTTTTT
CASSQGIGFGELFF
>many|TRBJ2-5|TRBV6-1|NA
TGTGCCAGCAGCCGGGCCGGGGAGACCCAGTACTTC
CASSRAGETQYF
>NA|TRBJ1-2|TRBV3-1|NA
TGTGCCAGCTCACCACAACAGGGCGACTATGGCTACACCTTC
CASSPQQGDYGYTF
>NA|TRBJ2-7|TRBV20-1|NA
TGCAGTGCCCGGACCCAATCCACACCAACCTACGAGCAGTACTTC
CSARTQSTPTYEQYF
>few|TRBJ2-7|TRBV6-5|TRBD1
TGTGCCAGCACAGGGACAGGGAAGTACGAGCAGTACTTC
CASTGTGKYEQYF
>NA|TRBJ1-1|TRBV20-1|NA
TGCAGTGCTAGACCCAGGCCTCAGGTGGCTGAAGCTTTCTTT
CSARPRPQVAEAFF
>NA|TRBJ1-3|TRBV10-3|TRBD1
TGTGCCATCAGGAACGGGACAGGGGGCTCTGGAAACACCATATATTTT
CAIRNGTGGSGNTIYF
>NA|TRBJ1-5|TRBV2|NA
TGTGCCAGCATCGCGGGAGGGGAATCGGGTCAGCCCCAGCATTTT
CASIAGGESGQPQHF
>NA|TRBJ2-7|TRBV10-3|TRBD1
TGTGCCATCAGTTCCGGGACAGACCCCTACGAGCAGTACTTC
CAISSGTDPYEQYF
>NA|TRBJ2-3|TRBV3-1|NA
TGTGCCAGCAGCCAAGATCAGGGTCCTCCAGATACGCAGTATTTT
CASSQDQGPPDTQYF
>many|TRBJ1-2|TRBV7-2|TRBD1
TGTGCCAGCAGCCAAGAAGGGACAGGGGGCAACTATGGCTACACCTTC
CASSQEGTGGNYGYTF